The clone carrying this T cell receptor (beta chain) turned up a few times. Its target is unknown. Assay: immunoSEQ multiplex PCR; the TCRdb copy retains only in-frame clones and omits some. The sample yields 150,000 to 200,000 clones, about 90% seen once. The record originates from a study of T cell responses to AZD1222 COVID-19 vaccine. Findings of the study overall: The study reported that nearly half of spike-specific TCRs target unmutated variant regions.

CDR3 length: 13 amino acids. With 8 bases clipped from V and 6 bases from J, the junction kept 5 bases outside the gene matches. The V gene's germline CDR1 is SGHDN and CDR2 FVKESK. The sample here was peripheral blood, taken 28 days after the second AZD1222 dose. The sequence was obtained from an adult who received the AZD1222 COVID-19 vaccine. The chain carries TRBV14 and TRBJ2-2; 8 nucleotides line up with TRBD2. CDR3 bases: TGTGCCAGCCGGGTAGCGGGGCCCGGGGAGCTGTTTTTT. Translating it yields CASRVAGPGELFF.